Following are 2 T cell receptor beta chains from one sample sequenced in a study of cytomegalovirus exposure and HLA in healthy donors. With 60 Vbeta and 13 Jbeta primers, the PCR was carried out. Only in-frame clones appear in the TCRdb table, and some are missing; sequencing was by immunoSEQ multiplex PCR. The top ten hold 1.5% of the sample, which has some 130,000 clones, 70% to 80% seen once. Material: PBMCs. These receptors all come from a female donor in good health and CMV-seronegative.

The genes are TRBV6-5 and TRBJ1-3; D is perhaps TRBD1 (5 bases). The V end was cut by 8 bases, the J end by 0 bases, with 14 bases between. Germline lookup yields CDR1 MNHEY and CDR2 SVGAGI. The CDR3 is 15 residues long. The CDR3 DNA follows: TGTGCCAGCCGCCCGAAGGGGCTCTCTGGAAACACCATATATTTT. Its translation: CASRPKGLSGNTIYF.

The chain links TRBV6-5 to TRBJ2-1; D uncertain. CDR1 MNHEY and CDR2 SVGAGI come from the germline V gene. The V end was cut by 0 bases, the J end by 10 bases, with 10 bases between. The CDR3 totals 13 residues. The CDR3 spells CASSYSSAGEQFF. For the CDR3, the DNA is TGTGCCAGCAGTTACTCGTCGGCCGGGGAGCAGTTCTTC.